This T cell receptor (beta chain) is from a study of neoadjuvant anti-PD-1 for oral cavity cancer. Study in general: Before surgery, most patients got three to four biweekly 3 mg/kg nivolumab doses. Around day 43, patients without progression received a fourth nivolumab dose before surgery. Study-level findings and limits: Pretreatment Treg/Th17 ratio correlated inversely with post-treatment tumor clonality.

Profiled with immunoSEQ multiplex PCR; TCRdb holds only in-frame clones, not every one. Of 14,000 or so clones listed, around 70% are singletons. Germline values: CDR1 SGHNT, CDR2 YYREEE (reference sequence). The CDR3 has 17 amino acids. Trimming stripped 4 bases from V and 6 bases from J, with 22 bases between. Time point indicated: after neoadjuvant nivolumab, at surgical resection. The patients had HPV-negative, locally advanced oral cavity squamous cell carcinoma. With respect to this clone: Its antigen is undetermined.

The sequence came from a person between 40 and 85 years old with oral cavity squamous cell carcinoma. This rearrangement joins TRBV5-4 to TRBJ1-4, with D tentatively TRBD1 (6 bases). The specimen comprised PBMCs, sampled after nivolumab (anti-PD-1) treatment. In DNA form, the CDR3 reads TGTGCCAGCAGCCCCCCGGCAGGGGAGGACGGGTATGAAAAACTGTTTTTT. Amino acids: CASSPPAGEDGYEKLFF.